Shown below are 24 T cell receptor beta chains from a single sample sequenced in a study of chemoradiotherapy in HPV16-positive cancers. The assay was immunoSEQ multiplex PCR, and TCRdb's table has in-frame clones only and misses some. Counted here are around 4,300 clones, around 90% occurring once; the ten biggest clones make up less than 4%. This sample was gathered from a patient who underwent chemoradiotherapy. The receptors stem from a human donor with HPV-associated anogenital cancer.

CDR3 nucleotide sequence: TGTGCCAGCAGTTACCTCCGACAGGGTATCACATTTGAAGCTTTCTTT. Translation gives CASSYLRQGITFEAFF. The chain links TRBV6-6 to TRBJ1-1; 7 bases align to TRBD1. Germline V lookup: CDR1 MNHNY, CDR2 SVGAGI (reference sequence). There are 16 residues in the CDR3. Unmatched junction bases numbered 13, after V lost 2 bases and J lost 7 bases.

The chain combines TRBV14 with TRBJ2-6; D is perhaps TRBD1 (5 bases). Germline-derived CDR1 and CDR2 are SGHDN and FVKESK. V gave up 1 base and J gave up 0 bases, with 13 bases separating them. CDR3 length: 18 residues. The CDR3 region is CASSQGADRFSGANVLTF. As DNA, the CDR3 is TGTGCCAGCAGCCAAGGAGCAGACAGATTCTCTGGGGCCAACGTCCTGACTTTC.

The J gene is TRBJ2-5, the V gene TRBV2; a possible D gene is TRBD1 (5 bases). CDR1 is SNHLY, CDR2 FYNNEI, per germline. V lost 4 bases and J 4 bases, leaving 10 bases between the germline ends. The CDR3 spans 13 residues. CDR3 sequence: CASSGTIRETQYF. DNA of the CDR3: TGTGCCAGCAGTGGGACAATACGAGAGACCCAGTACTTC.

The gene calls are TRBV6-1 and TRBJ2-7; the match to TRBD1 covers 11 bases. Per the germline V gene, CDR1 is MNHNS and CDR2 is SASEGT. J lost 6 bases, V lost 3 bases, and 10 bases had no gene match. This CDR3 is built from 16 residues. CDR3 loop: CASSERTGGLAGEQYF. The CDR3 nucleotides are TGTGCCAGCAGTGAGCGGACAGGGGGCTTAGCCGGCGAGCAGTACTTC.

This CDR3 reads CASSSNPYEQYF. The CDR3, as DNA: TGTGCCAGCAGCTCAAACCCCTACGAGCAGTACTTC. The chain recombines TRBV7-2 with TRBJ2-7; D remains unclear. The CDR3 is made up of 12 amino acids. The germline V and J ends were trimmed by 4 bases and 2 bases, with 6 bases remaining between them. Looked up from germline, CDR1 is SGHTA and CDR2 is FQGNSA.

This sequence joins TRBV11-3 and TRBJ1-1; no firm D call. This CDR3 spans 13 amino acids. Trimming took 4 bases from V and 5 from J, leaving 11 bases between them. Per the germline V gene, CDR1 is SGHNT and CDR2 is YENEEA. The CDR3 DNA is TGTGCCAGCAGCTCATATGAAGGGACTGAAGCTTTCTTT. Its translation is CASSSYEGTEAFF.

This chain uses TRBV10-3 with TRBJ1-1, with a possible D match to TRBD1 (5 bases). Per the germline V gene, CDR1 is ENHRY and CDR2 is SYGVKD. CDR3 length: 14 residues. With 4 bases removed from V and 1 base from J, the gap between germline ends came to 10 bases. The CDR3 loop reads CAISGGSKNTEAFF. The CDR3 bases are TGTGCCATCAGTGGGGGGTCGAAGAACACTGAAGCTTTCTTT.

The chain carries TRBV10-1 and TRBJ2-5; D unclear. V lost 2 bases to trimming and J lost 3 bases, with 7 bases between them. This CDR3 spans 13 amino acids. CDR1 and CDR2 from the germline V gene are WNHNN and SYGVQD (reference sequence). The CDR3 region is CASSEGDEETQYF. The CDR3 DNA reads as TGCGCCAGCAGTGAGGGGGATGAAGAGACCCAGTACTTC.

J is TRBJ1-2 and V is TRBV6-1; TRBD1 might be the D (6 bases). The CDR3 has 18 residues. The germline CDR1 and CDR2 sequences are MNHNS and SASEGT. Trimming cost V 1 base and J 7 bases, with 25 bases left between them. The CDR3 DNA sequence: TGTGCCAGCAGTGAAGGGAGGAAACTGGGGGCGCATTTGAGTGGCTACACCTTC. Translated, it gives CASSEGRKLGAHLSGYTF.

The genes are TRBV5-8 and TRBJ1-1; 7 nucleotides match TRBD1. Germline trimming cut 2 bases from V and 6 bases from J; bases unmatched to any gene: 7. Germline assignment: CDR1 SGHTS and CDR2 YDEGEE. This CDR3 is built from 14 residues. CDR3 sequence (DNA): TGTGCCAGCAGCTTACTGCAGGGGGTCTCTGAAGCTTTCTTT. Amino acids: CASSLLQGVSEAFF.

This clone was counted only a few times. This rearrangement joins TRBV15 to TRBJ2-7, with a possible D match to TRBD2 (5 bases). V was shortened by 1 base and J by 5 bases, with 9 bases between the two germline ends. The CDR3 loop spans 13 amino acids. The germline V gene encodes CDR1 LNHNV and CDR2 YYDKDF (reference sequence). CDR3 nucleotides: TGTGCCACCAGCAGAGGTTTACTAGACGAGCAGTACTTC. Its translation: CATSRGLLDEQYF.

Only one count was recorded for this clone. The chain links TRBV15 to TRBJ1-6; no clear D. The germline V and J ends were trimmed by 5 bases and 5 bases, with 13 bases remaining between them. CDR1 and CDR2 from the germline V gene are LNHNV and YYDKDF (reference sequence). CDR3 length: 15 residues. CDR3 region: CATSAGLGNNSPLHF. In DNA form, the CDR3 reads TGTGCCACCAGCGCGGGCCTTGGGAATAATTCACCCCTCCACTTT.

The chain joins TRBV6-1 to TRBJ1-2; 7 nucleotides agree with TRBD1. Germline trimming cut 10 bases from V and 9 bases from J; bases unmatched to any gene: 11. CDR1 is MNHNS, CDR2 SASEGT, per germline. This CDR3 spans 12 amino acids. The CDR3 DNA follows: TGTGCCATCGTCCGTCAGGGGGAAAGCTACACCTTC. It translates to CAIVRQGESYTF.

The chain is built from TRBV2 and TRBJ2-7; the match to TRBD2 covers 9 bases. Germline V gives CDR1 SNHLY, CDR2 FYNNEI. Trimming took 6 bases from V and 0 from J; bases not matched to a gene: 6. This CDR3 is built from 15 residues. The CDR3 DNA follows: TGTGCCAGCAGCGCCCTAGCGGGGATCTCCTACGAGCAGTACTTC. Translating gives CASSALAGISYEQYF.

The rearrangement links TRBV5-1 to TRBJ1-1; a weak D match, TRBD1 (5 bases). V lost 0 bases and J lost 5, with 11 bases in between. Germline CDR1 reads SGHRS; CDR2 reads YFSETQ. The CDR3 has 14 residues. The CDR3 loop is CASSLGGGRTEAFF. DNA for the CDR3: TGCGCCAGCAGCTTGGGGGGCGGTCGGACTGAAGCTTTCTTT.

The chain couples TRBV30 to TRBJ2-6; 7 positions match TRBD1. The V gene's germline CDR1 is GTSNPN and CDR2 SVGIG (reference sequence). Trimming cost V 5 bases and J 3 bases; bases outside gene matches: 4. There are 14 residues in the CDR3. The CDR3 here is CAWATGSGANVLTF. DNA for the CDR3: TGTGCCTGGGCGACAGGGAGTGGGGCCAACGTCCTGACTTTC.

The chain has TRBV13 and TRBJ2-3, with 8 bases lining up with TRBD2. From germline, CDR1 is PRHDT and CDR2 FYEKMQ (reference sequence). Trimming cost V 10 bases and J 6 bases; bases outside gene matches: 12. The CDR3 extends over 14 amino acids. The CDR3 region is CATRGSGKGDTQYF. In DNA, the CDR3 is TGTGCCACTCGCGGTAGCGGGAAGGGGGATACGCAGTATTTT.

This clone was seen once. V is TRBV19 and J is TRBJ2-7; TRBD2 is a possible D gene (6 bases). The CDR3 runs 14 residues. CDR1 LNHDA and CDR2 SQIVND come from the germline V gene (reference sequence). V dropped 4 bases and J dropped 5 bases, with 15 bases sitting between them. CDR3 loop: CASSTTAGPDEQYF. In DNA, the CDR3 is TGTGCCAGTAGTACCACGGCGGGGCCGGACGAGCAGTACTTC.

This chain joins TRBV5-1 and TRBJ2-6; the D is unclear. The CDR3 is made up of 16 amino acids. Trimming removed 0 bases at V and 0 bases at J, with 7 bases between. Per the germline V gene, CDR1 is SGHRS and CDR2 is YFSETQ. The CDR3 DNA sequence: TGCGCCAGCAGCTTGGCAGGTAGCTCTGGGGCCAACGTCCTGACTTTC. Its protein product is CASSLAGSSGANVLTF.

The CDR3 is CASSPTGRGTDTQYF. CDR3 nucleotide sequence: TGTGCCAGCAGCCCTACAGGGAGGGGCACAGATACGCAGTATTTT. This chain connects TRBV5-6 to TRBJ2-3, with D tentatively TRBD2 (7 bases). The CDR3 contains 15 residues. V was pared by 4 bases and J by 1 base, with 13 bases between. CDR1 SGHDT and CDR2 YYEEEE come from the germline V gene.

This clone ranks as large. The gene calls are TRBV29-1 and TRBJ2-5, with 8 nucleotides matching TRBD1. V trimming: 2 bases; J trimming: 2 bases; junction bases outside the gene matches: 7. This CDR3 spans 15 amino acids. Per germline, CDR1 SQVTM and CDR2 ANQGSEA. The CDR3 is CSVEPDRGRQETQYF. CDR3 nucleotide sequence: TGCAGCGTTGAACCAGACAGGGGAAGGCAAGAGACCCAGTACTTC.

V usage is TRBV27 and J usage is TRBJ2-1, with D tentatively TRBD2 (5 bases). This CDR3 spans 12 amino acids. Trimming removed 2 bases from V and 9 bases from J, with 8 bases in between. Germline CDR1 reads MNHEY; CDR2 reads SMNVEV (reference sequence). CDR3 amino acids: CASSLRETEQFF. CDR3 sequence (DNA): TGTGCCAGCAGTTTAAGGGAGACTGAGCAGTTCTTC.

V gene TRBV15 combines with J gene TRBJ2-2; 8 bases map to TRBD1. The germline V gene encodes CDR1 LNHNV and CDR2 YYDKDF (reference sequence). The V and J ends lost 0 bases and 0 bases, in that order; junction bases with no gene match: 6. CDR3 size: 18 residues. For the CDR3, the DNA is TGTGCCACCAGCAGAGATCGGTCGACAGGGGCGAACACCGGGGAGCTGTTTTTT. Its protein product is CATSRDRSTGANTGELFF.

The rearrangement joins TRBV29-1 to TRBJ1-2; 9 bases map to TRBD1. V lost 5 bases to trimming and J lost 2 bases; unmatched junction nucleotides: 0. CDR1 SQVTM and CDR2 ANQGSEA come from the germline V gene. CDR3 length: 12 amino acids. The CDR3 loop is CSVTGGNYGYTF. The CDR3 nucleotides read TGCAGCGTTACAGGGGGCAACTATGGCTACACCTTC.